A selection of T cell receptor beta chains follows, all from one sample in a study of shared clonotypes between healthy human individuals. Sequenced by immunoSEQ multiplex PCR; TCRdb stores in-frame clones only, minus some. The table lists roughly 1.5 million clones, 95% to 99% of them singletons. Sequencing was done on a sample of naive CD4+ T cells sorted from blood. Receptors originate from a man between 25 and 39 years old in good health. CDR3s include the opening cysteine and the closing phenylalanine or tryptophan. The D gene is left open where the match is weak. Not all rows give a size; the values are once, few, many and, for expanded clones, a class.

v_call	j_call	clone_size	cdr3_length	d_call	cdr3_aa	cdr3_nt
TRBV11-3	TRBJ2-7	.	13	.	CASSLDSAYEQYF	TGTGCCAGCAGCTTAGACTCAGCCTACGAGCAGTACTTC
TRBV2	TRBJ2-5	.	15	TRBD1	CASAGPGGVGETQYF	TGTGCCAGCGCGGGTCCAGGGGGCGTTGGAGAGACCCAGTACTTC
TRBV18	TRBJ2-7	.	16	TRBD2	CASSLLAGVSSYEQYF	TGTGCCAGCTCACTTTTAGCGGGAGTCAGCTCCTACGAGCAGTACTTC
TRBV18	TRBJ2-3	.	16	TRBD2	CASSLTSGVSTDTQYF	TGTGCCAGCTCTCTCACTAGCGGGGTGAGCACAGATACGCAGTATTTT
TRBV27	TRBJ2-6	.	17	.	CASSTTFKASGANVLTF	TGTGCCAGCAGTACCACATTTAAGGCATCTGGGGCCAACGTCCTGACTTTC
TRBV7-8	TRBJ2-7	.	17	TRBD2	CASSPPASGRLAVGQYF	TGTGCCAGCAGCCCCCCGGCTAGCGGGAGGCTTGCTGTTGGGCAGTACTTC
TRBV2	TRBJ2-7	.	16	TRBD2	CASRVYQAGVSYEQYF	TGTGCCAGCAGGGTATATCAAGCGGGAGTTTCCTACGAGCAGTACTTC
TRBV11-2	TRBJ2-1	.	15	.	CASSSKLRIGNEQFF	TGTGCCAGCAGCTCGAAGTTGAGGATTGGGAATGAGCAGTTCTTC
TRBV27	TRBJ1-2	.	15	.	CASSLSSRGGYGYTF	TGTGCCAGCAGTTTATCCTCCAGGGGAGGCTATGGCTACACCTTC
TRBV5-6	TRBJ1-3	.	14	.	CASSLENSGNTIYF	TGTGCCAGCAGCTTGGAAAACTCTGGAAACACCATATATTTT
TRBV7-2	TRBJ2-3	.	13	TRBD1	CASAGQGADTQYF	TGTGCCAGCGCGGGACAGGGGGCAGATACGCAGTATTTT
TRBV5-1	TRBJ2-5	.	13	.	CASRPGLQETQYF	TGCGCCAGTAGACCGGGACTTCAAGAGACCCAGTACTTC
TRBV7-3	TRBJ2-1	.	12	.	CASSPGTNEQFF	TGTGCCAGCAGCCCAGGGACCAATGAGCAGTTCTTC
TRBV29-1	TRBJ2-1	.	13	TRBD2	CSDRAGLASWQFF	TGCAGCGATCGGGCTGGACTAGCGTCGTGGCAGTTCTTC
TRBV5-4	TRBJ2-1	.	17	TRBD2	CASSLELGSGSPNEQFF	TGTGCCAGCAGCTTGGAGTTAGGTAGCGGGAGTCCCAATGAGCAGTTCTTC
TRBV7-2	TRBJ1-2	.	14	.	CASSLPSDGTGYTF	TGTGCCAGCAGCTTACCTTCAGACGGAACTGGCTACACCTTC
TRBV11-2	TRBJ1-4	.	15	TRBD1	CASSSSGTGDEKLFF	TGTGCCAGCAGCTCTTCCGGGACAGGGGACGAAAAACTGTTTTTT
TRBV28	TRBJ1-5	once	15	TRBD1	CASSLYDRANQPQHF	TGTGCCAGCAGTTTATACGACAGGGCGAATCAGCCCCAGCATTTT
TRBV28	TRBJ1-5	.	13	TRBD1	CASSGTGGQPQHF	TGTGCCAGCAGTGGGACAGGCGGTCAGCCCCAGCATTTT
TRBV7-9	TRBJ2-1	once	15	.	CASSLEGGKYNEQFF	TGTGCCAGCAGCTTAGAGGGCGGGAAGTACAATGAGCAGTTCTTC
TRBV7-2	TRBJ1-1	.	14	.	CASSLGQASTEAFF	TGTGCCAGCAGCTTAGGACAGGCCAGCACTGAAGCTTTCTTT